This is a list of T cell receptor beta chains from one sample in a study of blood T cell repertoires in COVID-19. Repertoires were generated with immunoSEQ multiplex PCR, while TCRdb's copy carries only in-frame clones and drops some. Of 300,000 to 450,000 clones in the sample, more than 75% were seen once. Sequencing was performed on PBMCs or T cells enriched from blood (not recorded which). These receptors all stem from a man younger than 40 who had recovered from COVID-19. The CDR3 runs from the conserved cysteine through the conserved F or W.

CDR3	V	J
CASSISRTGGYYGYTF	TRBV19	TRBJ1-2
CASNDPDQPQHF	TRBV2	TRBJ1-5
CASSLKYETYNEQFF	TRBV7-2	TRBJ2-1
CASSPQTGRGEKLFF	TRBV11-2	TRBJ1-4
CAISESGTGSYTEAFF	TRBV10-3	TRBJ1-1
CASSQSPGLAYEQYF	TRBV4-2	TRBJ2-7
CASSPGTVYQPQHF	TRBV18	TRBJ1-5
CASAARGASTDTQYF	TRBV18	TRBJ2-3
CASRRPVDVDGPAASSYEQYF	TRBV23-1	TRBJ2-7
CASSNPGADGYTF	TRBV18	TRBJ1-2
CASSLRGPIYGYTF	TRBV27	TRBJ1-2